This entry lists 10 T cell receptor beta chains sequenced from one sample in a study of post-analysis software for immune sequencing data. Study-wide points: Controls showed lower frequencies than patients for roughly five TRBV segments, and TRBV5-6, TRBV5-1 and TRBV20-1 were among these.

The antigens for these receptors are not known. Unique molecular identifiers were built into the TCR beta cDNA libraries. TCRdb recomputed calls from the PCR reads with MiXCR, one row per CDR3 protein. The sample lists about 400,000 distinct CDR3 sequences, less than 35% occurring once. The specimen was blood. These receptors were obtained from a girl aged 5 to 17 with multiple sclerosis.

The rearrangement joins TRBV20-1 to TRBJ1-2, with 9 nucleotides matching TRBD1. J lost 3 bases, V lost 0 bases, and 8 bases had no gene match. This CDR3 comprises 16 residues. Germline assignment: CDR1 DFQATT and CDR2 SNEGSKA (reference sequence). CDR3 residues: CSARDPRQGDHYGYTF. DNA of the CDR3: TGCAGTGCTAGAGATCCCCGACAGGGGGACCACTATGGCTACACCTTC.

Only a few counts were recorded for this clonotype. The V and J genes are TRBV7-2 and TRBJ2-3, with TRBD2 matching 16 bases. This CDR3 contains 16 residues. V gave up 4 bases and J gave up 4 bases; unmatched junction bases: 2. Germline lookup yields CDR1 SGHTA and CDR2 FQGNSA. The CDR3 loop reads CASSSGTSGGADTQYF. CDR3 coding DNA: TGTGCCAGCAGCTCAGGGACTAGCGGGGGGGCAGATACGCAGTATTTT.

This clonotype was observed a few times. The chain couples TRBV11-2 to TRBJ2-7; 7 bases are a match to TRBD1. The ends lost 1 base at V and 3 bases at J; junction bases unmatched: 6. Germline V lookup: CDR1 SGHAT, CDR2 FQNNGV. CDR3 size: 15 residues. The CDR3 nucleotides read TGTGCCAGCAGCTTAGGTAGGGACAGCGGCTACGAGCAGTACTTC. It specifies CASSLGRDSGYEQYF.

The V call is TRBV5-5, the J call TRBJ2-1; no reliable D call. The CDR3 is made up of 11 amino acids. Germline V gene data show CDR1 as SGHKS and CDR2 as YYEKEE (reference sequence). V lost 7 bases and J 7 bases, leaving 9 bases between the germline ends. Here the CDR3 DNA reads TGTGCCAGCGCCTCCGGGAATGAGCAGTTCTTC. As protein: CASASGNEQFF.

In this sample, this clonotype turned up a few times. The V gene is TRBV7-2, the J gene TRBJ2-3, with TRBD1 as a possible D gene (6 bases). The CDR3 totals 13 residues. Trimming removed 5 bases from V and 4 bases from J, with 10 bases in between. Per the germline V gene, CDR1 is SGHTA and CDR2 is FQGNSA. The CDR3 region has the DNA TGTGCCAGCAGCGTGGACAGCCCAGATACGCAGTATTTT. Translation: CASSVDSPDTQYF.

This clonotype was seen a handful of times. This sequence joins TRBV7-2 and TRBJ1-2, with a tentative D call TRBD1 (6 bases). The CDR3 is 14 residues long. Germline V gene lookup returns CDR1 SGHTA and CDR2 FQGNSA. V was trimmed by 5 bases and J by 7 bases, leaving 17 bases between them. The CDR3 nucleotides read TGTGCCAGCAGCCAGGACAGCCTTGGATTTGGCTACACCTTC. Protein product: CASSQDSLGFGYTF.

The V call is TRBV11-1, the J call TRBJ2-1, with TRBD2 matching over 13 bases. Trimming cost V 5 bases and J 2 bases; bases outside gene matches: 18. This CDR3 comprises 21 residues. CDR1 is SGHAT, CDR2 FQDESV, per germline (reference sequence). The CDR3 here is CASSRTLQLAGGLGPYNEQFF. In nucleotides, the CDR3 is TGTGCCAGCAGCCGAACACTCCAACTAGCGGGGGGGCTAGGCCCCTACAATGAGCAGTTCTTC.

The chain recombines TRBV4-1 with TRBJ1-1; maybe TRBD1 (5 bases). In germline, CDR1 is MGHRA, CDR2 YSYEKL. V lost 1 base and J lost 1, with 25 bases in between. This CDR3 has 20 amino acids. The DNA of the CDR3 is TGCGCCAGCAGCCAAGCGGGGAGTGCAGGGTGGCCCTTAGCGAACACTGAAGCTTTCTTT. Encoded protein: CASSQAGSAGWPLANTEAFF.

The rearrangement uses TRBV7-2 and TRBJ2-5; 9 bases align to TRBD2. V shed 5 bases, J shed 2 bases, and the junction held 9 bases outside the gene matches. CDR1 SGHTA and CDR2 FQGNSA come from the germline V gene. This CDR3 has 16 amino acids. CDR3 in amino acids: CASSLGGLAFQETQYF. CDR3 DNA sequence: TGTGCCAGCAGCCTAGGGGGACTAGCCTTTCAAGAGACCCAGTACTTC. Full variable domain (outside the CDR3, taken from reference TRBV7-2 and TRBJ2-5): GAGVSQSPSNKVTEKGKDVELRCDPISGHTALYWYRQSLGQGLEFLIYFQGNSAPDKSGLPSDRFSAERTGGSVSTLTIQRTQQEDSAVYLCASSLGGLAFQETQYFGPGTRLLVL.

This clonotype was detected a few times. The chain is built from TRBV15 and TRBJ1-6, with no clear D. Germline CDR1 LNHNV, CDR2 YYDKDF (reference sequence). V was clipped by 3 bases and J by 0 bases, with 9 bases between them. This CDR3 comprises 16 residues. The CDR3 is CATSRSGSSYNSPLHF. CDR3 DNA: TGTGCCACCAGCAGGTCCGGGAGCTCCTATAATTCACCCCTCCACTTT.